This TCR beta chain is from a study of monozygotic twins with inflammatory bowel disease. The length of the CDR3 is 20 residues. Germline CDR1 reads DFQATT; CDR2 reads SNEGSKA (reference sequence). Each of the TCR libraries took approximately 3,500 ng of total RNA. Eight separate reactions per sample served to make cDNA. Using the 5' RACE reads, TCRdb records one entry per CDR3 protein without DNA. Its table records more than 300,000 distinct CDR3 sequences. The TCR comes from a human donor with ulcerative colitis or Crohn's disease, or a healthy co-twin of an affected twin (not recorded which). The V and J genes are TRBV20-1 and TRBJ2-3; TCRdb names TRBD1, which stays unverified in the absence of DNA. Sequenced input: blood. The CDR3 loop is CSARRGATGTGATYTDTQYF.